Included here is one T cell receptor (beta chain) sequence, with context. Assay used: immunoSEQ multiplex PCR; TCRdb lists only in-frame clones, some missing. This table holds 100,000 to 130,000 clones, roughly 79% found once. The sample belongs to a study of control samples from healthy donors and cancer patients. The CDR3 is 15 amino acids. Germline CDR1 is SGDLS and CDR2 is YYNGEE. V was trimmed by 1 base and J by 4 bases, leaving 13 bases between them. The sequence derives from a man younger than 35 in good health. Sequencing input: blood. The chain recombines TRBV9 with TRBJ2-3; D is unclear. The CDR3 bases are TGTGCCAGCAGCGTATCGGGCAGGAATTCAGATACGCAGTATTTT. As protein: CASSVSGRNSDTQYF.